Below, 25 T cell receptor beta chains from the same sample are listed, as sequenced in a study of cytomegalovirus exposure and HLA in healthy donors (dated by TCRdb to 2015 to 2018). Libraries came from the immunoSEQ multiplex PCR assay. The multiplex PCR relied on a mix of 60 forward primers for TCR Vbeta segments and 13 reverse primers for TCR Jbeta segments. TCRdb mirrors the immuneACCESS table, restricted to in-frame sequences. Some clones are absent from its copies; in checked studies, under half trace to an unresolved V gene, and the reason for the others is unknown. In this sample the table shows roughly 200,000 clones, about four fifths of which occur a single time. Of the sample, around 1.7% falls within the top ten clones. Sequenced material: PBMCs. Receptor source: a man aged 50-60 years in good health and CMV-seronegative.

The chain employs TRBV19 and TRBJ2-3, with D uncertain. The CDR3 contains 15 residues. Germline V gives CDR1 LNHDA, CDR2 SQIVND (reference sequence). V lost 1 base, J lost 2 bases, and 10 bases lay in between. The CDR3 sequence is CASSIGNSFTDTQYF. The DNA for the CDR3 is TGTGCCAGTAGTATAGGGAACAGCTTCACAGATACGCAGTATTTT.

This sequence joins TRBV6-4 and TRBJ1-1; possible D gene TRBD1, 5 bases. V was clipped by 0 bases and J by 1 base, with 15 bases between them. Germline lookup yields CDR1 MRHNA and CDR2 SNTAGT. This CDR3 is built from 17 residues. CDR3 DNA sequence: TGTGCCAGCAGTGACTCGATCCCCCGGGGGGGGAACACTGAAGCTTTCTTT. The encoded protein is CASSDSIPRGGNTEAFF.

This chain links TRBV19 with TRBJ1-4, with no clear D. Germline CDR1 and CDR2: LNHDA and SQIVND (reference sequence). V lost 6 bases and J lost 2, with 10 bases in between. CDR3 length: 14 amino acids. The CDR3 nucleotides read TGTGCCAGTAGCTCGGGAGAGACTAATGAAAAACTGTTTTTT. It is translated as CASSSGETNEKLFF.

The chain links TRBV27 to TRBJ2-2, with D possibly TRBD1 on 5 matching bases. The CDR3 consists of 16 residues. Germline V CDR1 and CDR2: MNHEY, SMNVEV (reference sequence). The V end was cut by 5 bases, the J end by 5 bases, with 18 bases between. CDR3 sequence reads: CASSQGQARRTGELFF. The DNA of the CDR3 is TGTGCCAGCAGTCAAGGACAAGCCCGAAGGACCGGGGAGCTGTTTTTT.

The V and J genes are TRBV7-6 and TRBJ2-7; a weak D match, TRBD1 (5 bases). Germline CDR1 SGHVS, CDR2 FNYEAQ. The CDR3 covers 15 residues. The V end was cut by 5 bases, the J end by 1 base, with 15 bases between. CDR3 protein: CASSPLQAASYEQYF. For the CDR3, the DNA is TGTGCCAGCAGCCCGCTACAGGCGGCTTCCTACGAGCAGTACTTC.

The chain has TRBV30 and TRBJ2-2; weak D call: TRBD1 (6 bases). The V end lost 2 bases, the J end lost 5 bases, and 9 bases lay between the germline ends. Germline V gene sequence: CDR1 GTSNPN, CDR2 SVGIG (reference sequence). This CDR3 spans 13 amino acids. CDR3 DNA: TGTGCCTGGAGTTCACAGGGAACCGGGGAGCTGTTTTTT. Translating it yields CAWSSQGTGELFF.

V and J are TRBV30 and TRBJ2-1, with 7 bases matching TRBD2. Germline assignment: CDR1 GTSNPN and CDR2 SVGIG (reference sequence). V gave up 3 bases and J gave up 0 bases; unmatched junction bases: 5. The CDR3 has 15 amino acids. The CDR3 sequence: CAWRASGYSYNEQFF. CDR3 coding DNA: TGTGCCTGGAGGGCTAGCGGATACTCCTACAATGAGCAGTTCTTC.

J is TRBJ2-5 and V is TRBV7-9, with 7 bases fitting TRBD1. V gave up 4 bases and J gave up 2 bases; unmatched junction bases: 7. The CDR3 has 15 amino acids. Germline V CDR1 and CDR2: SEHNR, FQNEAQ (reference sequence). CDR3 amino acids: CASSSWIRGQETQYF. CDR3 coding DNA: TGTGCCAGCAGCTCCTGGATCAGGGGGCAAGAGACCCAGTACTTC.

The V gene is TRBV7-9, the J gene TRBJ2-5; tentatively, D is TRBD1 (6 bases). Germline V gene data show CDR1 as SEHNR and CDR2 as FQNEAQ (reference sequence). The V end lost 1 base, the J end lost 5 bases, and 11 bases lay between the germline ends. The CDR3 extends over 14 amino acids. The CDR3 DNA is TGTGCCAGCAGCTTAGGCACAGGGTTGGAGACCCAGTACTTC. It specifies CASSLGTGLETQYF. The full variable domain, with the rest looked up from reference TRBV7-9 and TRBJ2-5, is DTGVSQNPRHKITKRGQNVTFRCDPISEHNRLYWYRQTLGQGPEFLTYFQNEAQLEKSRLLSDRFSAERPKGSFSTLEIQRTEQGDSAMYLCASSLGTGLETQYFGPGTRLLVL.

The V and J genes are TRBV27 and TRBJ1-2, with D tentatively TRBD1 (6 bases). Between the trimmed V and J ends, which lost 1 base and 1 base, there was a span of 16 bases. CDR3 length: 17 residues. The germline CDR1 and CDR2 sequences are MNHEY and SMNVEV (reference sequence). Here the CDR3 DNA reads TGTGCCAGCAGTTTATACTCAGGGGCGGCGGGTAACTATGGCTACACCTTC. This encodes CASSLYSGAAGNYGYTF.

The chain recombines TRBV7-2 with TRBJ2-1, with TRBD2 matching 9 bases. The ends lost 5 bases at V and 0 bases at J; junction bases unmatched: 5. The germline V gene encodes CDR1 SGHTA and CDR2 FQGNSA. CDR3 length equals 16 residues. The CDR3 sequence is CASSRTGLASYNEQFF. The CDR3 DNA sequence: TGTGCCAGCAGCCGCACGGGACTAGCCTCCTACAATGAGCAGTTCTTC.

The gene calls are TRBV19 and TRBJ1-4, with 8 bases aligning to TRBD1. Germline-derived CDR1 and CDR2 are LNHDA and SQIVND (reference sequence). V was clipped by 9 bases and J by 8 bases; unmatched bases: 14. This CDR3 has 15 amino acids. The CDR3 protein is CASMGPGQGGEKLFF. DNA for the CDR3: TGTGCCAGCATGGGACCTGGACAGGGCGGCGAAAAACTGTTTTTT.

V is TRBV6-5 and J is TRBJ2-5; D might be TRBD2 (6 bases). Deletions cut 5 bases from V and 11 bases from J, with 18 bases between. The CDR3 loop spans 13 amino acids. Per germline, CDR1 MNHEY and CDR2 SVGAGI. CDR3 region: CASSRTGVGEQYF. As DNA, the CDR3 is TGTGCCAGCAGTCGGACGGGGGTGGGGGAGCAGTACTTC.

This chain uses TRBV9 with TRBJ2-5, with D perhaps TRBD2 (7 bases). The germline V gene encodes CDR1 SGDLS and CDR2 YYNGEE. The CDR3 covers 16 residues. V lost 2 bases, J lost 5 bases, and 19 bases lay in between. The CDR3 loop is CASSVEVGGPTETQYF. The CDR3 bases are TGTGCCAGCAGCGTTGAGGTGGGGGGGCCCACGGAGACCCAGTACTTC.

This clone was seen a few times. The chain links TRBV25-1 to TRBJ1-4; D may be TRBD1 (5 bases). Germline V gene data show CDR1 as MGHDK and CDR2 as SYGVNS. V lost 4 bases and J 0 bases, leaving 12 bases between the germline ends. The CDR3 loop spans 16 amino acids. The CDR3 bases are TGTGCCAGCAGTGCCCTCGGGGGAGCAACTAATGAAAAACTGTTTTTT. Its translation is CASSALGGATNEKLFF.

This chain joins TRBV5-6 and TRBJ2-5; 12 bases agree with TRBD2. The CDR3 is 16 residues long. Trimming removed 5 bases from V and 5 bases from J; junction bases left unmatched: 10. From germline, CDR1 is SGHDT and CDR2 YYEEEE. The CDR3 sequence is CASSRLAGEIWETQYF. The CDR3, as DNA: TGTGCCAGCAGTAGACTAGCGGGAGAAATTTGGGAGACCCAGTACTTC. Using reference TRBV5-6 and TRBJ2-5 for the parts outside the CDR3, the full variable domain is DAGVTQSPTHLIKTRGQQVTLRCSPKSGHDTVSWYQQALGQGPQFIFQYYEEEERQRGNFPDRFSGHQFPNYSSELNVNALLLGDSALYLCASSRLAGEIWETQYFGPGTRLLVL.

The CDR3 reads CASSQEDDRHYEQYF. CDR3 nucleotides: TGCGCCAGCAGCCAAGAAGATGACAGGCACTACGAGCAGTACTTC. This sequence joins TRBV4-3 and TRBJ2-7; the D gene is possibly TRBD1 (6 bases). In germline, CDR1 is LGHNA, CDR2 YSLEER. V gave up 0 bases and J gave up 3 bases, with 12 bases separating them. The CDR3 covers 15 residues.

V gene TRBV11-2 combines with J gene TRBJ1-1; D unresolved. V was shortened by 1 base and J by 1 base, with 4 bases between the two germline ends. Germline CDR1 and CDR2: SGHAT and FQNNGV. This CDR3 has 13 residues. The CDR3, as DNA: TGTGCCAGCAGCTTAGTACAGAACACTGAAGCTTTCTTT. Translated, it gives CASSLVQNTEAFF.

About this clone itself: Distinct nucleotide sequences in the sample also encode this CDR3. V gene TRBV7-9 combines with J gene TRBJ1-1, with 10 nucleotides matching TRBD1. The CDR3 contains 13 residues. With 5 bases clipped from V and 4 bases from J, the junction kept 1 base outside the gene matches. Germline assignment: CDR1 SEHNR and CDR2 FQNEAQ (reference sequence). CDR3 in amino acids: CASSRTGGTEAFF. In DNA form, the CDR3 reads TGTGCCAGCAGCCGGACAGGGGGCACTGAAGCTTTCTTT. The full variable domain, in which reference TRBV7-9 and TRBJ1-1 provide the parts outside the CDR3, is DTGVSQNPRHKITKRGQNVTFRCDPISEHNRLYWYRQTLGQGPEFLTYFQNEAQLEKSRLLSDRFSAERPKGSFSTLEIQRTEQGDSAMYLCASSRTGGTEAFFGQGTRLTVV.

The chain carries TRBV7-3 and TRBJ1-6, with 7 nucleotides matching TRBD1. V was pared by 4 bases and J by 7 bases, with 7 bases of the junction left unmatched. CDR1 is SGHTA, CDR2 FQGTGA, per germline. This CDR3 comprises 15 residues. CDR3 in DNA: TGTGCCAGCAGCTCAACGGGCAGGGGGAATTCACCCCTCCACTTT. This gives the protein CASSSTGRGNSPLHF.

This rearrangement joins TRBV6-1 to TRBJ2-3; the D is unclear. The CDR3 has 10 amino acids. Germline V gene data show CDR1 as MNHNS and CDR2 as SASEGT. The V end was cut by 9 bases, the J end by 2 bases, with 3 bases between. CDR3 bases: TGTGCCAGTCTCACAGATACGCAGTATTTT. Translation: CASLTDTQYF.

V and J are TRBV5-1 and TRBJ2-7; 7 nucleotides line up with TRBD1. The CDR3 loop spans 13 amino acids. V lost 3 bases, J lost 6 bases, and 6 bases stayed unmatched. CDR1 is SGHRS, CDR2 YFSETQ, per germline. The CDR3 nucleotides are TGCGCCAGCAGCTGGGACAGTCGGCCCGAGCAGTACTTC. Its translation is CASSWDSRPEQYF.

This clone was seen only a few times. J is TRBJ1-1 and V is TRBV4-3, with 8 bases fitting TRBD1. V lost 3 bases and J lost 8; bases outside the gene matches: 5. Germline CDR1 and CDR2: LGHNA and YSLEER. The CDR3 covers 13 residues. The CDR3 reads CASSHRGREEAFF. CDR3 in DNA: TGCGCCAGCAGCCACAGGGGGCGAGAGGAAGCTTTCTTT.

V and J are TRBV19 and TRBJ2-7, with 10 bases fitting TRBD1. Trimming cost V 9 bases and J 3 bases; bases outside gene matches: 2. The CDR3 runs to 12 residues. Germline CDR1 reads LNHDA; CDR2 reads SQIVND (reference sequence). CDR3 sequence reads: CASRDRGYEQYF. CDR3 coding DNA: TGTGCCAGCCGGGACAGGGGCTACGAGCAGTACTTC.

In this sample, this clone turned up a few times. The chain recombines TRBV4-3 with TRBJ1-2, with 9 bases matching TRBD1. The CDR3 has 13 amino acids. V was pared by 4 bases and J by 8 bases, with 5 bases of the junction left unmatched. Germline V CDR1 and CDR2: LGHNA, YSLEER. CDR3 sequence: CASSPQGARGYTF. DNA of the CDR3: TGCGCCAGCAGCCCACAGGGGGCACGGGGCTACACCTTC.